The 27 T cell receptor beta chains given below trace back to one sample, sequenced in a study of cytomegalovirus exposure and HLA in healthy donors. Vbeta (60) and Jbeta (13) primers were used in the PCR. The data were produced by immunoSEQ multiplex PCR, yet TCRdb's version contains in-frame clones alone and is incomplete. The sample holds 160,000 or so clones, about three quarters seen once. Sequencing was performed on PBMCs. The receptor set was obtained from a woman aged 35 to 49 in good health and CMV-seropositive.

The CDR3: CASSIVHGGGYGYTF. The CDR3 region has the DNA TGTGCCAGTAGTATAGTTCACGGGGGAGGCTATGGCTACACCTTC. This chain uses TRBV19 with TRBJ1-2; possibly TRBD1 for D (5 bases). Germline V gene sequence: CDR1 LNHDA, CDR2 SQIVND (reference sequence). Trimming stripped 1 base from V and 4 bases from J, with 13 bases between. The CDR3 contains 15 residues.

The genes are TRBV28 and TRBJ2-2; TRBD1 matches 8 bases. The CDR3 covers 15 residues. The trim removed 4 bases at V and 4 bases at J, leaving 5 bases unmatched. CDR1 and CDR2 (germline): MDHEN, SYDVKM. CDR3 sequence reads: CASSSAGTGTGELFF. CDR3 coding DNA: TGTGCCAGCAGTTCCGCCGGGACAGGCACCGGGGAGCTGTTTTTT.

This clone was picked up one time. This chain joins TRBV5-1 and TRBJ2-5; D might be TRBD1 (5 bases). The germline CDR1 and CDR2 sequences are SGHRS and YFSETQ. The CDR3 totals 13 residues. V was cut by 0 bases and J by 5 bases, with 8 bases left in between. CDR3 nucleotides: TGCGCCAGCAGCTTGGAGGGGTTCGAGACCCAGTACTTC. It yields the protein CASSLEGFETQYF.

The J gene is TRBJ2-7, the V gene TRBV4-1; 9 bases match TRBD1. Germline V gene data show CDR1 as MGHRA and CDR2 as YSYEKL. V was clipped by 4 bases and J by 6 bases; unmatched bases: 7. The CDR3 consists of 14 residues. Here the CDR3 reads CASSPGTGIREQYF. The CDR3, as DNA: TGCGCCAGCAGCCCAGGGACAGGGATCCGCGAGCAGTACTTC.

This chain connects TRBV7-2 to TRBJ1-3; no definite D call. V was clipped by 2 bases and J by 4 bases, with 12 bases between them. The CDR3 totals 15 residues. CDR1 is SGHTA and CDR2 is FQGNSA in the germline V gene. DNA of the CDR3: TGTGCCAGCAGCTTAATCGGCCGGGGAGGAAACACCATATATTTT. Its translation: CASSLIGRGGNTIYF.

The genes are TRBV30 and TRBJ1-2; D not certain. V lost 2 bases and J lost 8, with 9 bases in between. CDR3 size: 11 residues. Germline V gives CDR1 GTSNPN, CDR2 SVGIG (reference sequence). Here the CDR3 DNA reads TGTGCCTGGAGTCCCCGTTCCGGCTACACCTTC. Protein product: CAWSPRSGYTF.

This chain joins TRBV19 and TRBJ1-4, with 7 bases matching TRBD1. The CDR3 has 14 amino acids. CDR1 and CDR2 from the germline V gene are LNHDA and SQIVND (reference sequence). The ends lost 6 bases at V and 8 bases at J; junction bases unmatched: 9. The CDR3 protein is CASRERGREEKLFF. The CDR3 coding sequence is TGTGCCAGTAGGGAGAGGGGGCGCGAGGAAAAACTGTTTTTT.

Remarks on this clone: This sample includes further DNA sequences coding for the same CDR3. The rearrangement joins TRBV29-1 to TRBJ2-5; 9 bases fit TRBD1. Germline V gene data show CDR1 as SQVTM and CDR2 as ANQGSEA. The CDR3 totals 13 residues. Unmatched junction bases numbered 6, after V lost 6 bases and J lost 4 bases. The CDR3 DNA is TGCAGCGTCGACAGGGGGAGTGGAGAGACCCAGTACTTC. It codes for CSVDRGSGETQYF. Filled out from reference TRBV29-1 and TRBJ2-5, the complete variable domain reads SAVISQKPSRDICQRGTSLTIQCQVDSQVTMMFWYRQQPGQSLTLIATANQGSEATYESGFVIDKFPISRPNLTFSTLTVSNMSPEDSSIYLCSVDRGSGETQYFGPGTRLLVL.

This rearrangement joins TRBV7-6 to TRBJ2-7, with D possibly matching TRBD1 (6 bases). This CDR3 has 20 residues. CDR1 and CDR2 from the germline V gene are SGHVS and FNYEAQ. The V and J ends lost 5 bases and 0 bases respectively, with 29 bases between them. CDR3 coding DNA: TGTGCCAGCAGCCCCTACCCCTTTCCCCTACAGGGAAAAAGCTCCTACGAGCAGTACTTC. It codes for CASSPYPFPLQGKSSYEQYF. Full variable domain (rest looked up from reference TRBV7-6 and TRBJ2-7): GAGVSQSPRYKVTKRGQDVALRCDPISGHVSLYWYRQALGQGPEFLTYFNYEAQQDKSGLPNDRFSAERPEGSISTLTIQRTEQRDSAMYRCASSPYPFPLQGKSSYEQYFGPGTRLTVT.

The chain uses TRBV5-6 and TRBJ2-3; 11 positions match TRBD2. The CDR3 spans 16 residues. Per the germline V gene, CDR1 is SGHDT and CDR2 is YYEEEE. Unmatched junction bases numbered 8, after V lost 4 bases and J lost 4 bases. CDR3 in DNA: TGTGCCAGCAGCCCCATAGCGGGGGGGCCACCAGATACGCAGTATTTT. This gives the protein CASSPIAGGPPDTQYF.

This clone turned up a few times. The CDR3 spells CASSEALDAGTIYF. The CDR3, as DNA: TGTGCCAGCAGTGAAGCGCTTGATGCCGGCACCATATATTTT. The chain is built from TRBV2 and TRBJ1-3, with D uncertain. The germline V and J ends were trimmed by 0 bases and 9 bases, with 12 bases remaining between them. Germline V lookup: CDR1 SNHLY, CDR2 FYNNEI. CDR3 length: 14 residues.

V and J are TRBV7-9 and TRBJ1-5; D is perhaps TRBD1 (6 bases). This CDR3 is 16 amino acids long. V was pared by 6 bases and J by 0 bases, with 15 bases between. Germline CDR1 and CDR2: SEHNR and FQNEAQ (reference sequence). The CDR3 sequence: CASSPGQFNSNQPQHF. CDR3 bases: TGTGCCAGCAGTCCCGGACAGTTCAATAGCAATCAGCCCCAGCATTTT.

The rearrangement links TRBV11-3 to TRBJ2-1, with 9 bases matching TRBD2. Germline V gene lookup returns CDR1 SGHNT and CDR2 YENEEA. The CDR3 extends over 15 amino acids. Trimming cost V 5 bases and J 4 bases; bases outside gene matches: 6. The CDR3 DNA sequence: TGTGCCAGCAGCCCAAGCGGGGGGTCATACAATGAGCAGTTCTTC. It is translated as CASSPSGGSYNEQFF.

The chain joins TRBV2 to TRBJ2-3; 8 nucleotides agree with TRBD1. The V gene end was trimmed by 3 bases and the J gene end by 0 bases; junction bases not matched to a gene: 2. Germline CDR1 reads SNHLY; CDR2 reads FYNNEI. The CDR3 extends over 15 amino acids. The CDR3 DNA reads as TGTGCCAGCAGTGATTGGGACAGGAGCACAGATACGCAGTATTTT. It yields the protein CASSDWDRSTDTQYF.

The chain recombines TRBV30 with TRBJ2-4; D remains unclear. Germline CDR1 reads GTSNPN; CDR2 reads SVGIG (reference sequence). The CDR3 is 17 amino acids. Between the trimmed V and J ends, which lost 0 bases and 0 bases, there was a span of 15 bases. The CDR3 loop is CAWSVKTTSLAKNIQYF. The CDR3, as DNA: TGTGCCTGGAGTGTGAAAACGACATCTCTAGCCAAAAACATTCAGTACTTC. Using reference TRBV30 and TRBJ2-4 for the parts outside the CDR3, the full variable domain is SQTIHQWPATLVQPVGSPLSLECTVEGTSNPNLYWYRQAAGRGLQLLFYSVGIGQISSEVPQNLSASRPQDRQFILSSKKLLLSDSGFYLCAWSVKTTSLAKNIQYFGAGTRLSVL.

This clone has just a few counts. V and J are TRBV10-2 and TRBJ1-2; D gene uncertain. The V end lost 0 bases, the J end lost 8 bases, and 10 bases lay between the germline ends. This CDR3 is 13 amino acids long. Per the germline V gene, CDR1 is WSHSY and CDR2 is SAAADI. CDR3 loop: CASSESRYSGYTF. The CDR3, as DNA: TGCGCCAGCAGTGAGTCGAGGTATTCCGGCTACACCTTC.

This clone was seen only a few times. One end of the junction is discordant with germline, which a read error may explain. The rearrangement uses TRBV6-1 and TRBJ2-7; 8 bases agree with TRBD1. Germline CDR1 and CDR2: MNHNS and SASEGT. The CDR3 is made up of 12 amino acids. DNA of the CDR3: TGTGCCGGCAGGGGGCTTTTCGGCGAGCAGTACTTC. This translates into CAGRGLFGEQYF.

This clone was seen once. The rearrangement uses TRBV2 and TRBJ2-3; 7 nucleotides agree with TRBD2. This CDR3 spans 17 amino acids. V shed 4 bases, J shed 6 bases, and the junction held 16 bases outside the gene matches. The V gene's germline CDR1 is SNHLY and CDR2 FYNNEI. The CDR3 bases are TGTGCCAGCAGTGCGGATCCTGGCGGGGGAGTCCGGGATACGCAGTATTTT. This sequence encodes CASSADPGGGVRDTQYF.

The chain combines TRBV7-9 with TRBJ2-7, with 7 nucleotides matching TRBD1. CDR3 size: 15 residues. J lost 0 bases, V lost 3 bases, and 5 bases had no gene match. Germline V gene lookup returns CDR1 SEHNR and CDR2 FQNEAQ (reference sequence). The CDR3 DNA is TGTGCCAGCAGCTTCCACGGGACAGTCTCCTACGAGCAGTACTTC. Amino acids: CASSFHGTVSYEQYF.

This sequence joins TRBV7-2 and TRBJ1-3; 9 positions match TRBD1. J was trimmed by 7 bases and V by 5 bases; bases with no gene match: 9. CDR1 is SGHTA and CDR2 is FQGNSA in the germline V gene. This CDR3 comprises 15 residues. CDR3 loop: CASSATGTGRNTIYF. CDR3 DNA sequence: TGTGCCAGCAGCGCAACCGGGACAGGGAGGAACACCATATATTTT.

This clone was picked up one time. The rearrangement links TRBV5-4 to TRBJ1-1; D is unresolved. The CDR3 covers 15 residues. The germline V gene encodes CDR1 SGHNT and CDR2 YYREEE (reference sequence). V lost 0 bases, J lost 5 bases, and 14 bases lay in between. The DNA of the CDR3 is TGTGCCAGCAGCTTGGATAACATGAGGTGGACTGAAGCTTTCTTT. Translation gives CASSLDNMRWTEAFF.

V gene TRBV4-3 combines with J gene TRBJ2-1; possible D gene TRBD1, 6 bases. CDR1 LGHNA and CDR2 YSLEER come from the germline V gene. V dropped 4 bases and J dropped 0 bases, with 10 bases sitting between them. The CDR3 has 15 amino acids. The CDR3 DNA sequence: TGCGCCAGCAGCCTAAGAGGGGGCTCCTACAATGAGCAGTTCTTC. It specifies CASSLRGGSYNEQFF.

The genes are TRBV7-9 and TRBJ1-4; D uncertain. From germline, CDR1 is SEHNR and CDR2 FQNEAQ (reference sequence). Trimming took off 10 bases at V and 7 bases at J, with 16 bases between the two ends. The CDR3 runs to 13 residues. The CDR3 nucleotides are TGTGCCACCACGATGGGCGTTCTTGAAAAACTGTTTTTT. Translated, it gives CATTMGVLEKLFF.

This clone was counted a few times. V is TRBV7-9 and J is TRBJ1-1; 8 nucleotides align to TRBD1. Germline CDR1 and CDR2: SEHNR and FQNEAQ (reference sequence). The V gene end was trimmed by 4 bases and the J gene end by 1 base; junction bases not matched to a gene: 2. The CDR3 contains 14 residues. The CDR3 nucleotides read TGTGCCAGCAGCTGGGGACAGGCGAACACTGAAGCTTTCTTT. Translated, it gives CASSWGQANTEAFF.

The chain carries TRBV27 and TRBJ2-7, with D possibly matching TRBD2 (5 bases). Germline lookup yields CDR1 MNHEY and CDR2 SMNVEV (reference sequence). The CDR3 sequence is 12 residues long. Trimming removed 9 bases at V and 3 bases at J, with 12 bases between. The CDR3, as DNA: TGTGCCAGTCGCTCCCGGGGCTACGAGCAGTACTTC. Its protein is CASRSRGYEQYF.

The chain carries TRBV6-5 and TRBJ2-3, with no clear D. CDR3 length equals 15 residues. Germline V gene sequence: CDR1 MNHEY, CDR2 SVGAGI. The germline V and J ends were trimmed by 5 bases and 0 bases, with 12 bases remaining between them. Written as DNA, the CDR3 is TGTGCCAGCAGTCGAGCGATCCCTAGCACAGATACGCAGTATTTT. Translating gives CASSRAIPSTDTQYF.

The V and J genes are TRBV30 and TRBJ1-2; 7 bases are a match to TRBD1. CDR1 and CDR2 from the germline V gene are GTSNPN and SVGIG (reference sequence). J gave up 5 bases and V 1 base, and 4 bases lay outside the gene matches. The CDR3 runs 13 residues. The CDR3: CAWSAYRGYGYTF. CDR3 nucleotide sequence: TGTGCCTGGAGTGCCTACAGGGGATATGGCTACACCTTC.